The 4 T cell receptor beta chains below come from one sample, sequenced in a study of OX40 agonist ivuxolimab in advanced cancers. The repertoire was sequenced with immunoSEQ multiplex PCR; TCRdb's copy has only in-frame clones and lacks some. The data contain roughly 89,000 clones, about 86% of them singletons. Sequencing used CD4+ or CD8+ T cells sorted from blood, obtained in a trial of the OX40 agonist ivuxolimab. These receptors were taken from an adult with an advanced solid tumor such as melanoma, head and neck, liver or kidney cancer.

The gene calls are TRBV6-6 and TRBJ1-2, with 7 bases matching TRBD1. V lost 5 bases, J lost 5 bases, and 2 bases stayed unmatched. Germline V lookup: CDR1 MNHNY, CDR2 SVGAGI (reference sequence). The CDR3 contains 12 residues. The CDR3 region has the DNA TGTGCCAGCAGTGGGACAGCATATGGCTACACCTTC. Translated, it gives CASSGTAYGYTF.

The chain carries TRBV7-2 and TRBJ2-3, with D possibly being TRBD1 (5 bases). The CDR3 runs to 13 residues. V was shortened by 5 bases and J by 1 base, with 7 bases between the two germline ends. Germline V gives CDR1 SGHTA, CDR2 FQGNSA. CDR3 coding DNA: TGTGCCAGCAGCGTACAGGGCACAGATACGCAGTATTTT. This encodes CASSVQGTDTQYF.

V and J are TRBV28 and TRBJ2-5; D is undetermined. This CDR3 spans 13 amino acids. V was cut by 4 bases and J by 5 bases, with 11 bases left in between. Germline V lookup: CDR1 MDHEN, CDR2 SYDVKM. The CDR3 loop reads CASSSPPSETQYF. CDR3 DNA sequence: TGTGCCAGCAGTTCACCCCCCAGCGAGACCCAGTACTTC. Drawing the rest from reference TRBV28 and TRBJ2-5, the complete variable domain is DVKVTQSSRYLVKRTGEKVFLECVQDMDHENMFWYRQDPGLGLRLIYFSYDVKMKEKGDIPEGYSVSREKKERFSLILESASTNQTSMYLCASSSPPSETQYFGPGTRLLVL.

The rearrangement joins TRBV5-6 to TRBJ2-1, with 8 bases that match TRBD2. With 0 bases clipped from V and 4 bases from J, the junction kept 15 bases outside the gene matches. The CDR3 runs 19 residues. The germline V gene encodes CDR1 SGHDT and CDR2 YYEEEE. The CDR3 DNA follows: TGTGCCAGCAGCTTGGGGTTGGGCACGGCGGGAGGTATATACAATGAGCAGTTCTTC. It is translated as CASSLGLGTAGGIYNEQFF.